A single T cell receptor beta chain is shown here with its context. What it binds is not known. This record belongs to a study of CD8+ T cells in alopecia areata. Study in general: Among treated patients, oral tofacitinib was administered at 5 to 10 mg twice daily. Study outcomes and limitations: Normal scalp showed lower clonality than lesional scalp, especially alopecia totalis/universalis.

Reverse transcription of extracted RNA yielded cDNA, which provided the sequencing template. TCRdb's table, derived via immunoSEQ multiplex PCR, lists solely in-frame clones and lacks some. The sample holds about 100,000 clones, roughly 84% seen once. Sample treatment: oral pan-JAK inhibitor, 5-10 mg twice daily. Germline V gives CDR1 SEHNR, CDR2 FQNEAQ (reference sequence). V lost 5 bases to trimming and J lost 7 bases; unmatched junction nucleotides: 11. The CDR3 sequence is 16 residues long. Sequenced here: CD8+ T cells sorted from blood, sampled at week 24, from a patient treated with tofacitinib. The source of this sequence is a human donor with alopecia areata. The V call is TRBV7-9, the J call TRBJ2-1, with 10 bases identical to TRBD2. The CDR3 loop reads CASSQRSGGASNEQFF. The CDR3 DNA is TGTGCCAGCAGCCAAAGAAGCGGGGGGGCTTCGAATGAGCAGTTCTTC.